Below, 27 T cell receptor beta chains from the same sample are listed, as sequenced in a study of blood T cell repertoires in COVID-19. TCRdb keeps only in-frame clones here, not all; method: immunoSEQ multiplex PCR. Seen here are around 60,000 clones, approximately 77% observed once, and the top ten hold 4.8%. The material sequenced was peripheral blood. These receptors were taken from a woman aged 65 to 85 with COVID-19, enrolled during active disease.

This chain uses TRBV19 with TRBJ2-1; 11 nucleotides line up with TRBD1. In germline, CDR1 is LNHDA, CDR2 SQIVND (reference sequence). V shed 7 bases, J shed 3 bases, and the junction held 8 bases outside the gene matches. The CDR3 contains 16 residues. CDR3 bases: TGTGCCAGTACCCGGGACAGGGGGACCCTCTACAATGAGCAGTTCTTC. Its protein is CASTRDRGTLYNEQFF.

With respect to this clone: Other DNA sequences of this sample code for an identical CDR3. The chain combines TRBV5-1 with TRBJ1-1; D not certain. CDR3 length: 14 amino acids. Looked up from germline, CDR1 is SGHRS and CDR2 is YFSETQ. Trimming left V 0 bases short and J 3 bases short, with 9 bases between. The CDR3 DNA reads TGCGCCAGCAGCTTGGCCGGGGAGTACACTGAAGCTTTCTTT. Amino acid sequence: CASSLAGEYTEAFF.

The V call is TRBV18, the J call TRBJ1-1, with 7 bases that match TRBD1. Trimming removed 5 bases from V and 8 bases from J; junction bases left unmatched: 8. The germline gives CDR1 KGHSH, CDR2 LQKENI. The CDR3 length is 13 residues. For the CDR3, the DNA is TGTGCCAGCTCATCTACAGGGGACGGGGAAGCTTTCTTT. Translating gives CASSSTGDGEAFF.

This clone was seen a few times. The genes are TRBV27 and TRBJ2-2; no firm D call. This CDR3 is built from 15 residues. Trimming stripped 2 bases from V and 5 bases from J, with 12 bases between. Germline CDR1 and CDR2: MNHEY and SMNVEV (reference sequence). CDR3 nucleotide sequence: TGTGCCAGCAGTTTAAGGATCCGGAGAACCGGGGAGCTGTTTTTT. This gives the protein CASSLRIRRTGELFF.

This clone appeared a single time. The chain couples TRBV5-1 to TRBJ2-3; D gene ambiguous. The CDR3 is 11 residues long. Germline-derived CDR1 and CDR2 are SGHRS and YFSETQ. V dropped 3 bases and J dropped 6 bases, with 5 bases sitting between them. CDR3 region: CASSYGDTQYF. DNA for the CDR3: TGCGCCAGCAGCTACGGGGATACGCAGTATTTT.

This clone has a handful of counts. CDR3 sequence reads: CASSVDPRQPQHF. As DNA, the CDR3 is TGTGCCAGCAGCGTAGACCCGCGGCAGCCCCAGCATTTT. The genes are TRBV9 and TRBJ1-5; D ambiguous. The CDR3 contains 13 residues. Trimming removed 0 bases at V and 7 bases at J, with 8 bases between. Germline lookup yields CDR1 SGDLS and CDR2 YYNGEE.

V usage is TRBV27 and J usage is TRBJ1-2; 11 bases are a match to TRBD1. Germline CDR1 reads MNHEY; CDR2 reads SMNVEV (reference sequence). The ends lost 5 bases at V and 4 bases at J; junction bases unmatched: 9. The CDR3 runs 16 residues. The CDR3 nucleotides read TGTGCCAGCAGTCCCGAGGACAGGGGGCTCTCCTATGGCTACACCTTC. It is translated as CASSPEDRGLSYGYTF.

The chain couples TRBV4-3 to TRBJ2-3, with 8 bases that match TRBD2. This CDR3 is built from 15 residues. V was pared by 0 bases and J by 8 bases, with 7 bases of the junction left unmatched. Germline CDR1 reads LGHNA; CDR2 reads YSLEER. CDR3 coding DNA: TGCGCCAGCAGCCAAGATCAGCGGGGGAGTGTTACGCAGTATTTT. It is translated as CASSQDQRGSVTQYF.

This clone was recorded a few times. The rearrangement links TRBV28 to TRBJ1-4, with TRBD1 matching 8 bases. Germline assignment: CDR1 MDHEN and CDR2 SYDVKM. CDR3 length: 17 amino acids. The ends lost 4 bases at V and 5 bases at J; junction bases unmatched: 12. The CDR3 DNA is TGTGCCAGCAGTTCTCGATTTCTGGGACAGGAGAATGAAAAACTGTTTTTT. The encoded protein is CASSSRFLGQENEKLFF.

V gene TRBV7-3 combines with J gene TRBJ1-2, with no clear D. CDR3 length equals 13 residues. V dropped 0 bases and J dropped 2 bases, with 4 bases sitting between them. Germline-derived CDR1 and CDR2 are SGHTA and FQGTGA. DNA for the CDR3: TGTGCCAGCAGCTTAACCCAAAACTATGGCTACACCTTC. Protein product: CASSLTQNYGYTF.

The chain couples TRBV7-2 to TRBJ1-4, with 8 bases fitting TRBD1. J gave up 3 bases and V 1 base, and 4 bases lay outside the gene matches. The germline V gene has CDR1 SGHTA and CDR2 FQGNSA. This CDR3 comprises 16 residues. CDR3: CASSLGQGIANEKLFF. As DNA, the CDR3 is TGTGCCAGCAGCTTAGGACAGGGGATAGCTAATGAAAAACTGTTTTTT.

The chain is built from TRBV2 and TRBJ1-5; TRBD1 agrees at 10 bases. CDR1 SNHLY and CDR2 FYNNEI come from the germline V gene. The CDR3 sequence is 15 residues long. With V trimmed by 6 bases and J by 7 bases, 9 bases remained unmatched. CDR3 sequence: CASRTTGGTGQPQHF. The CDR3, as DNA: TGTGCCAGCAGGACGACAGGGGGCACGGGGCAGCCCCAGCATTTT.

The chain has TRBV5-8 and TRBJ1-2; maybe TRBD1 (6 bases). The CDR3 is 13 amino acids. Looked up from germline, CDR1 is SGHTS and CDR2 is YDEGEE. Trimming left V 4 bases short and J 4 bases short, with 11 bases between. The CDR3 bases are TGTGCCAGCAGCCCGGACAGCCTCTATGGCTACACCTTC. Translating it yields CASSPDSLYGYTF. Together with reference TRBV5-8 and TRBJ1-2, the CDR3 gives the full variable domain: EAGVTQSPTHLIKTRGQQATLRCSPISGHTSVYWYQQALGLGLQFLLWYDEGEERNRGNFPPRFSGRQFPNYSSELNVNALELEDSALYLCASSPDSLYGYTFGSGTRLTVV.

This clone was picked up one time. This rearrangement joins TRBV5-1 to TRBJ2-2; 7 bases fit TRBD1. The CDR3 extends over 15 amino acids. Per the germline V gene, CDR1 is SGHRS and CDR2 is YFSETQ. The V gene end was trimmed by 6 bases and the J gene end by 4 bases; junction bases not matched to a gene: 9. CDR3 nucleotides: TGCGCCAGCAAATCACAGACAGGGAGCACCGGGGAGCTGTTTTTT. Translation: CASKSQTGSTGELFF.

The V and J genes are TRBV19 and TRBJ2-3; D is ambiguous. Germline V CDR1 and CDR2: LNHDA, SQIVND (reference sequence). The CDR3 covers 13 residues. Deletions cut 6 bases from V and 6 bases from J, with 13 bases between. CDR3 in DNA: TGTGCCAGTAGCCCGGCAGTTAGCGATACGCAGTATTTT. Encoded protein: CASSPAVSDTQYF. Together with reference TRBV19 and TRBJ2-3, the CDR3 gives the full variable domain: DGGITQSPKYLFRKEGQNVTLSCEQNLNHDAMYWYRQDPGQGLRLIYYSQIVNDFQKGDIAEGYSVSREKKESFPLTVTSAQKNPTAFYLCASSPAVSDTQYFGPGTRLTVL.

The chain uses TRBV4-1 and TRBJ1-5; possible D gene TRBD1, 5 bases. Germline V gene sequence: CDR1 MGHRA, CDR2 YSYEKL. With 0 bases removed from V and 3 bases from J, the gap between germline ends came to 9 bases. The CDR3 sequence is 15 residues long. CDR3 in DNA: TGCGCCAGCAGCCAAGAGTCGACAGTCAATCAGCCCCAGCATTTT. The encoded protein is CASSQESTVNQPQHF.

DNA for the CDR3: TGTGCCAGTAGTATGGGGGGAGCCAAAAACATTCAGTACTTC. Translation: CASSMGGAKNIQYF. This chain uses TRBV19 with TRBJ2-4; D might be TRBD2 (6 bases). Looked up from germline, CDR1 is LNHDA and CDR2 is SQIVND (reference sequence). CDR3 length: 14 amino acids. Deletions cut 3 bases from V and 0 bases from J, with 6 bases between.

The rearrangement uses TRBV29-1 and TRBJ2-3; D gene unclear. This CDR3 region has 13 residues. Germline V gives CDR1 SQVTM, CDR2 ANQGSEA. V dropped 7 bases and J dropped 1 base, with 12 bases sitting between them. CDR3 in DNA: TGCAGCGGCTGCAACATGGGCACAGATACGCAGTATTTT. It specifies CSGCNMGTDTQYF.

The chain joins TRBV5-6 to TRBJ2-1; 14 bases map to TRBD2. The V and J ends lost 4 bases and 0 bases, in that order; junction bases with no gene match: 6. Germline V lookup: CDR1 SGHDT, CDR2 YYEEEE. CDR3 length equals 18 residues. CDR3 amino acids: CASSDGTSGGLSYNEQFF. The CDR3, as DNA: TGTGCCAGCAGCGACGGGACTAGCGGGGGCCTCTCCTACAATGAGCAGTTCTTC.

The chain has TRBV5-6 and TRBJ2-7; 10 positions agree with TRBD1. The V gene end was trimmed by 0 bases and the J gene end by 3 bases; junction bases not matched to a gene: 3. The CDR3 spans 15 residues. Germline V gives CDR1 SGHDT, CDR2 YYEEEE. CDR3 nucleotide sequence: TGTGCCAGCAGCTTGGGCGGGACAGGGGTCTACGAGCAGTACTTC. Residues: CASSLGGTGVYEQYF. The complete variable domain, with remaining parts taken from reference TRBV5-6 and TRBJ2-7, reads DAGVTQSPTHLIKTRGQQVTLRCSPKSGHDTVSWYQQALGQGPQFIFQYYEEEERQRGNFPDRFSGHQFPNYSSELNVNALLLGDSALYLCASSLGGTGVYEQYFGPGTRLTVT.

V is TRBV6-5 and J is TRBJ2-2; D possibly corresponds to TRBD2 (5 bases). Trimming left V 6 bases short and J 3 bases short, with 11 bases between. CDR1 is MNHEY, CDR2 SVGAGI, per germline. The CDR3 runs 14 residues. In DNA form, the CDR3 reads TGTGCCAGCAGGAGGGTTTTTGACACCGGGGAGCTGTTTTTT. Translating it yields CASRRVFDTGELFF.

V is TRBV6-1 and J is TRBJ2-1, with TRBD2 matching 9 bases. V shed 2 bases, J shed 4 bases, and the junction held 6 bases outside the gene matches. The CDR3 is made up of 16 amino acids. The germline V gene has CDR1 MNHNS and CDR2 SASEGT. The chain's CDR3 is CASSEFGLALYNEQFF. The CDR3 nucleotides are TGTGCCAGCAGTGAATTTGGACTAGCGCTATACAATGAGCAGTTCTTC.

For the CDR3, the DNA is TGTGCCAGCGGGCAGGGGGGAACCGGGGAGCTGTTTTTT. Amino acids: CASGQGGTGELFF. The V gene is TRBV3-1 (or the pseudogene TRBV3-2), the J gene TRBJ2-2, with D tentatively TRBD1 (7 bases). The germline gives CDR1 LGHDT, CDR2 YNNKEL (reference sequence). V lost 8 bases and J 5 bases, leaving 12 bases between the germline ends. The CDR3 is made up of 13 amino acids.

This rearrangement joins TRBV2 to TRBJ2-2; 9 nucleotides agree with TRBD1. This CDR3 has 15 amino acids. Unmatched junction bases numbered 4, after V lost 5 bases and J lost 3 bases. CDR1 SNHLY and CDR2 FYNNEI come from the germline V gene. CDR3 DNA: TGTGCCAGCAGTCGGGACAGGGCGGACACCGGGGAGCTGTTTTTT. This codes for CASSRDRADTGELFF.

This clone was seen a handful of times. The chain carries TRBV27 and TRBJ2-7; D gene ambiguous. The V end lost 6 bases, the J end lost 2 bases, and 35 bases lay between the germline ends. The CDR3 is 21 residues long. CDR1 and CDR2 from the germline V gene are MNHEY and SMNVEV (reference sequence). The CDR3 DNA reads as TGTGCCAGCAGGTTCCTCTGCCCTCAACCCCCGGTGGTCCAAACAGCCTACGAGCAGTACGTC. As protein: CASRFLCPQPPVVQTAYEQYV.

This chain joins TRBV15 and TRBJ1-2; TRBD1 is a possible D gene (6 bases). There are 15 residues in the CDR3. Germline V gene lookup returns CDR1 LNHNV and CDR2 YYDKDF (reference sequence). Trimming removed 0 bases at V and 0 bases at J, with 8 bases between. CDR3 amino acids: CATSRDQGTNYGYTF. The CDR3 DNA reads as TGTGCCACCAGCAGAGATCAGGGGACTAACTATGGCTACACCTTC.

The V gene is TRBV7-9, the J gene TRBJ2-7, with D possibly being TRBD2 (5 bases). This CDR3 contains 14 residues. The germline V and J ends were trimmed by 4 bases and 6 bases, with 16 bases remaining between them. CDR1 and CDR2 from the germline V gene are SEHNR and FQNEAQ (reference sequence). The CDR3 reads CASSSTGRDSEQYF. The CDR3 nucleotides read TGTGCCAGCAGCTCTACGGGTCGGGATAGCGAGCAGTACTTC.